This T cell receptor beta chain appears in the sequencing data of a study of T cells in tuberculosis. Looking at the study overall: The T cells targeted glucose monomycolate, a mycobacterial lipid, via CD1B. This South African cohort compared adolescents with or without latent tuberculosis against adults with active tuberculosis.

The assay was immunoSEQ multiplex PCR, and TCRdb's table has in-frame clones only and misses some. In the table there are approximately 30,000 clones, roughly nine tenths of which are singletons. Tuberculin skin test and IGRA determined adolescents' latent tuberculosis status at entry. Each clinical donor contributed on average around 110,000 T cells from unsorted cryopreserved PBMC. Sample: PBMCs. This clonotype was sampled from a donor aged 5-35 years with latent tuberculosis or without tuberculosis infection.

CDR3 sequence: CSVEVHSGTGDYEQYF. The DNA for the CDR3 is TGCAGCGTTGAAGTACATAGCGGGACGGGAGACTACGAGCAGTACTTC. This chain uses TRBV29-1 with TRBJ2-7, with 8 bases identical to TRBD2. The CDR3 has 16 residues. Germline-derived CDR1 and CDR2 are SQVTM and ANQGSEA. The J segment lost 3 bases and the V segment lost 1 base, leaving 11 bases of the junction unmatched.